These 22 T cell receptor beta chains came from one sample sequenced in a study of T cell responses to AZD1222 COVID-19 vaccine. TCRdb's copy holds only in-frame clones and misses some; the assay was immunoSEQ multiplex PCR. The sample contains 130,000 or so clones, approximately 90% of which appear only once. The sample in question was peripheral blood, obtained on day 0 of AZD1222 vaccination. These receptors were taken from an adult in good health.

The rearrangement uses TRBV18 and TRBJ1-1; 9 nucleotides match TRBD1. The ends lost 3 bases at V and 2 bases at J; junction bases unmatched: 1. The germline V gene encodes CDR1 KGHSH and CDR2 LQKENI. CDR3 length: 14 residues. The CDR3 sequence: CASSPTGGNTEAFF. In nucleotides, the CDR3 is TGTGCCAGCTCACCGACAGGGGGTAACACTGAAGCTTTCTTT.

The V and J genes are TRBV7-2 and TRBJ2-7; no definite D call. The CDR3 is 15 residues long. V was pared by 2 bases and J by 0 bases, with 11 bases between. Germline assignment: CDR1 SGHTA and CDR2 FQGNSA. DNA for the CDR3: TGTGCCAGCAGCTTAAGGGTGGCAGACTCCTACGAGCAGTACTTC. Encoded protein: CASSLRVADSYEQYF.

The CDR3: CASSLKQGRGYTF. The CDR3 DNA reads as TGTGCCAGCAGTTTAAAACAGGGTCGAGGCTACACCTTC. The rearrangement links TRBV12-3 or TRBV12-4 to TRBJ1-2; D is possibly TRBD1 (6 bases). Trimming removed 2 bases at V and 8 bases at J, with 12 bases between. CDR3 size: 13 residues.

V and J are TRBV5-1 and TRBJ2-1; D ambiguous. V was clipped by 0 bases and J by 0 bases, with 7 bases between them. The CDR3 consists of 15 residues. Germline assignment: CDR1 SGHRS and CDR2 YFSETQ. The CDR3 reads CASSLEISSYNEQFF. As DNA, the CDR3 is TGCGCCAGCAGCTTGGAGATTAGCTCCTACAATGAGCAGTTCTTC.

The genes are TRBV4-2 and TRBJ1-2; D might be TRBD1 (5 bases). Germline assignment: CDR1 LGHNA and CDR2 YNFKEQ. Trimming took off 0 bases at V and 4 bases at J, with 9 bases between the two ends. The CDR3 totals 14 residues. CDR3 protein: CASSQDRGIYGYTF. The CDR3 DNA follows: TGTGCCAGCAGCCAAGATCGGGGGATCTATGGCTACACCTTC.

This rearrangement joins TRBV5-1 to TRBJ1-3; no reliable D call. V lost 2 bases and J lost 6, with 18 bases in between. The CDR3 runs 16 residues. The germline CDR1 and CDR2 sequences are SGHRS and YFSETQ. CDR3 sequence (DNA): TGCGCCAGCAGCTTAACAACCCCATTATCGGAAAACACCATATATTTT. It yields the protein CASSLTTPLSENTIYF.

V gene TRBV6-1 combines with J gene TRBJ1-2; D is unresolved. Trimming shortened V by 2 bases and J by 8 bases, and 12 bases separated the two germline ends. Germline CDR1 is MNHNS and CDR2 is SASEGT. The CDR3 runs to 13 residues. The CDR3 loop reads CASSESAGFGYTF. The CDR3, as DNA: TGTGCCAGCAGTGAATCGGCGGGGTTCGGCTACACCTTC.

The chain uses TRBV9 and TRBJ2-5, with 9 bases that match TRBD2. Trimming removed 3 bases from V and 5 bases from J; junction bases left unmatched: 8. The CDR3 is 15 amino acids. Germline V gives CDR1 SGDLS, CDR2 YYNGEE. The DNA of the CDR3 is TGTGCCAGCAGCGGCGGGGGGGCGGTTTGGGAGACCCAGTACTTC. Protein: CASSGGGAVWETQYF.

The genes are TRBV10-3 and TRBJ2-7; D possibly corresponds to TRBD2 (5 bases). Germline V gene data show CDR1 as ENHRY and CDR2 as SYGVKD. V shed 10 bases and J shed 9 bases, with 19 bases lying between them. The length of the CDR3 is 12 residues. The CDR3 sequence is CATRVGDHRQYF. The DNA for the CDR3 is TGTGCCACCCGCGTGGGAGATCATCGGCAGTACTTC.

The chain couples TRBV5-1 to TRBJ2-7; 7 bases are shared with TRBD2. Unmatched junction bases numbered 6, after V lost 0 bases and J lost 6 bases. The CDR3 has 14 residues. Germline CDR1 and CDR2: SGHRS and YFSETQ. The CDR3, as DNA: TGCGCCAGCAGCTTGGAGCTAGCGGCGATCGAGCAGTACTTC. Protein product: CASSLELAAIEQYF.

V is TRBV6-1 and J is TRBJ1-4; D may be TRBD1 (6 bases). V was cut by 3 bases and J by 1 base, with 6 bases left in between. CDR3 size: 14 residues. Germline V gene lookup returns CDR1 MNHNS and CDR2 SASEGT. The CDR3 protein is CASSDRGTNEKLFF. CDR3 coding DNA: TGTGCCAGCAGTGACAGGGGAACTAATGAAAAACTGTTTTTT.

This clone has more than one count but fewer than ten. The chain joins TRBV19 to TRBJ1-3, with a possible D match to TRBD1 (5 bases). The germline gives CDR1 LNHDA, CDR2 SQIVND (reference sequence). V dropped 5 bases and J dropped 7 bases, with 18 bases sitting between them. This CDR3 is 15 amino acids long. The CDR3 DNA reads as TGTGCCAGTAGTCCGACGGGACGCTCGTTTAACACCATATATTTT. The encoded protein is CASSPTGRSFNTIYF.

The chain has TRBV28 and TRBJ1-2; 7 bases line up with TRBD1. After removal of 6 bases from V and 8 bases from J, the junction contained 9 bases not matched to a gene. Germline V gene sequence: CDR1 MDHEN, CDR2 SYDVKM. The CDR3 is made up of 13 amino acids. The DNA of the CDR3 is TGTGCCAGCAGCCAGACAGGGACGGGCGGCTACACCTTC. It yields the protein CASSQTGTGGYTF.

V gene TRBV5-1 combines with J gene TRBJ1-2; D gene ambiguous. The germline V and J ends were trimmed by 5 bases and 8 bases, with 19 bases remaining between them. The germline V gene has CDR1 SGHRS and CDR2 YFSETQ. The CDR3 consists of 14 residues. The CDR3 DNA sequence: TGCGCCAGCAGTTCGGGTGTCATGAACGGGGGCTACACCTTC. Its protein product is CASSSGVMNGGYTF.

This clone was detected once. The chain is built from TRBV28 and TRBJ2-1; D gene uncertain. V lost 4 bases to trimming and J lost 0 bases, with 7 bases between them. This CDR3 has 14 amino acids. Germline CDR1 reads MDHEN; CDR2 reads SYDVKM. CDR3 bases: TGTGCCAGCAGTTCCCCGAGCTCCTACAATGAGCAGTTCTTC. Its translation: CASSSPSSYNEQFF.

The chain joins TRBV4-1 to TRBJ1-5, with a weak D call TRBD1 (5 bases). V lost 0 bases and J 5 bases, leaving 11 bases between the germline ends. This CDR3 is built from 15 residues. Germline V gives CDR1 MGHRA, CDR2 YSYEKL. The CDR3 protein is CASSQEGPLDQPQHF. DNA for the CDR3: TGCGCCAGCAGCCAAGAGGGACCGTTGGATCAGCCCCAGCATTTT.

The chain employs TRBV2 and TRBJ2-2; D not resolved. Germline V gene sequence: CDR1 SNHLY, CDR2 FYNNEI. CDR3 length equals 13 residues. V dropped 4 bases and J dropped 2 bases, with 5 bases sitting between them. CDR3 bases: TGTGCCAGCAGTGGGTCTAACACCGGGGAGCTGTTTTTT. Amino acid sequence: CASSGSNTGELFF.

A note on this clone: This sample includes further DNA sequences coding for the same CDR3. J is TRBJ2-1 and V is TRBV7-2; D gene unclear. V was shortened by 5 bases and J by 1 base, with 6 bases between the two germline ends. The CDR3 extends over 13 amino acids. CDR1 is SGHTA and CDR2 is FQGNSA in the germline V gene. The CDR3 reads CASSPSSYNEQFF. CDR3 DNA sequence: TGTGCCAGCAGCCCCAGTTCCTACAATGAGCAGTTCTTC.

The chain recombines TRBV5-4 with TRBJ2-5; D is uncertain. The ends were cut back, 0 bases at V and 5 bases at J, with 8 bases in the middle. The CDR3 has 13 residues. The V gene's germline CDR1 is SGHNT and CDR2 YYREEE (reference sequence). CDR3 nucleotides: TGTGCCAGCAGCTTGGAGGATGGGGAGACCCAGTACTTC. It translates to CASSLEDGETQYF. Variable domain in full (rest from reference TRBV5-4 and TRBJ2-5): ETGVTQSPTHLIKTRGQQVTLRCSSQSGHNTVSWYQQALGQGPQFIFQYYREEENGRGNFPPRFSGLQFPNYSSELNVNALELDDSALYLCASSLEDGETQYFGPGTRLLVL.

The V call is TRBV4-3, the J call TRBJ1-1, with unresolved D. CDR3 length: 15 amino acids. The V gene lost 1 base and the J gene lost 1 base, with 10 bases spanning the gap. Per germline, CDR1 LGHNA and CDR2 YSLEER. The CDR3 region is CASSQVWAGNTEAFF. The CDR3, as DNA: TGCGCCAGCAGCCAAGTCTGGGCGGGGAACACTGAAGCTTTCTTT.

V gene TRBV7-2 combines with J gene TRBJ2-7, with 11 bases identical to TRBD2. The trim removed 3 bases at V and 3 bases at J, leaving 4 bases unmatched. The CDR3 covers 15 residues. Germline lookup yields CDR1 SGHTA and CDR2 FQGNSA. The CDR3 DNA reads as TGTGCCAGCAGCTTTACTAGCGGGGGATTCTACGAGCAGTACTTC. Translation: CASSFTSGGFYEQYF.

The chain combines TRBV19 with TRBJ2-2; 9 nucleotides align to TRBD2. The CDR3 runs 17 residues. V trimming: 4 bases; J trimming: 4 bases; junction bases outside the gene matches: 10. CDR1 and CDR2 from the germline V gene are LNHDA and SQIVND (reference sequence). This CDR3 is CASSTPGRAGGTGELFF. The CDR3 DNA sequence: TGTGCCAGTAGTACCCCTGGTAGAGCGGGGGGCACCGGGGAGCTGTTTTTT.